This TCR beta chain originates from a study of blood T cell repertoires in COVID-19. The wider study: Samples of COVID-19 (acute and convalescent) were obtained from the United States, Italy and Spain. Sample material is recorded as cDNA or gDNA derived from T cells, B-cell-depleted T cells, or PBMCs.

CDR3 length: 14 residues. Deletions cut 1 base from V and 4 bases from J, with 11 bases between. Germline CDR1 SGHRS, CDR2 YFSETQ. Authors' processing steps: Reference gene primer amplification gave nucleated cell count estimates. Only in-frame clones appear in the TCRdb table, and some are missing; sequencing was by immunoSEQ multiplex PCR. The DNA gave D and trimming, while V, J and clone size come from that table. The sample consists of around 250,000 clones, over 75% of them appearing once. The clonotype originates from a human donor in a cohort sampled during active COVID-19. The chain employs TRBV5-1 and TRBJ1-2, with D hard to call. Material for sequencing was peripheral blood. For the CDR3, the DNA is TGCGCCAGCAGCTTGATCCCAGAACCCTATGGCTACACCTTC. This translates into CASSLIPEPYGYTF.